Below, 11 T cell receptor beta chains from the same sample are listed, as sequenced in a study of cytomegalovirus exposure and HLA in healthy donors. Profiled with immunoSEQ multiplex PCR; TCRdb holds only in-frame clones, not every one. This table holds 250,000 to 300,000 clones, 80% to 90% found once. The sample comprised PBMCs. The receptors originated from a woman younger than 35 in good health and CMV-seronegative.

This clone was counted between two and nine times. The genes are TRBV7-2 and TRBJ2-1; 9 bases align to TRBD2. V shed 1 base, J shed 8 bases, and the junction held 6 bases outside the gene matches. Per germline, CDR1 SGHTA and CDR2 FQGNSA. The CDR3 is made up of 15 amino acids. The CDR3 loop is CASSLGASGVHEQFF. The CDR3 nucleotides are TGTGCCAGCAGCTTAGGGGCTAGCGGGGTCCATGAGCAGTTCTTC.

The CDR3 loop reads CASSEQGTYGYTF. The DNA of the CDR3 is TGTGCCAGCAGTGAACAGGGTACCTATGGCTACACCTTC. The rearrangement links TRBV6-1 to TRBJ1-2; D perhaps matches TRBD1 (5 bases). Germline assignment: CDR1 MNHNS and CDR2 SASEGT. V was trimmed by 2 bases and J by 4 bases, leaving 8 bases between them. The CDR3 consists of 13 residues.

The chain has TRBV4-1 and TRBJ1-4, with D maybe TRBD1 (6 bases). CDR3 size: 16 residues. Trimming removed 4 bases at V and 4 bases at J, with 16 bases between. Germline CDR1 is MGHRA and CDR2 is YSYEKL. The CDR3 DNA reads TGCGCCAGCAGCCGAGTAACCAGGGGCAGTAATGAAAAACTGTTTTTT. The encoded protein is CASSRVTRGSNEKLFF.

V usage is TRBV5-1 and J usage is TRBJ2-3, with TRBD2 identical over 12 bases. The CDR3 runs to 15 residues. CDR1 is SGHRS and CDR2 is YFSETQ in the germline V gene. V lost 4 bases to trimming and J lost 4 bases; unmatched junction nucleotides: 4. The CDR3 spells CASSRTSGTADTQYF. The CDR3, as DNA: TGCGCCAGCAGCCGGACTAGCGGGACCGCAGATACGCAGTATTTT.

V and J are TRBV9 and TRBJ2-5; possibly TRBD2 for D (5 bases). Trimming cost V 0 bases and J 1 base, with 7 bases left between them. The CDR3 sequence is 14 residues long. Germline CDR1 is SGDLS and CDR2 is YYNGEE. For the CDR3, the DNA is TGTGCCAGCAGCGTAGGGACTTCCCAAGAGACCCAGTACTTC. Its protein is CASSVGTSQETQYF.

V is TRBV27 and J is TRBJ2-7, with D possibly being TRBD1 (7 bases). There are 15 residues in the CDR3. Germline loops: CDR1 MNHEY, CDR2 SMNVEV (reference sequence). Trimming took off 6 bases at V and 4 bases at J, with 19 bases between the two ends. CDR3 in DNA: TGTGCCAGCAGCCCGGAGGCAGGGGGGTGGTACGAGCAGTACTTC. Protein product: CASSPEAGGWYEQYF.

J is TRBJ2-7 and V is TRBV18; 11 positions agree with TRBD1. CDR1 is KGHSH and CDR2 is LQKENI in the germline V gene. The CDR3 spans 17 residues. V was clipped by 6 bases and J by 2 bases; unmatched bases: 12. CDR3 DNA sequence: TGTGCCAGCTCCCGGGGACAGGGGGGGGACTCGCCCTACGAGCAGTACTTC. Protein sequence: CASSRGQGGDSPYEQYF.

The chain combines TRBV7-9 with TRBJ2-2, with D hard to call. The CDR3 is 14 residues long. Germline values: CDR1 SEHNR, CDR2 FQNEAQ (reference sequence). Trimming removed 4 bases from V and 1 base from J, with 7 bases in between. This CDR3 is CASSSPGNTGELFF. The CDR3 DNA reads TGTGCCAGCAGCTCCCCGGGGAACACCGGGGAGCTGTTTTTT.

The table lists this clone with a count of one. The chain couples TRBV6-5 to TRBJ2-7; TRBD1 matches at 7 bases. There are 14 residues in the CDR3. With V trimmed by 6 bases and J by 4 bases, 9 bases remained unmatched. CDR1 MNHEY and CDR2 SVGAGI come from the germline V gene. The CDR3 DNA reads TGTGCCAGCAGCAGGGGACAGCCTGTATACGAGCAGTACTTC. It translates to CASSRGQPVYEQYF.

This chain connects TRBV7-6 to TRBJ1-3; D may be TRBD1 (5 bases). The CDR3 extends over 16 amino acids. V lost 0 bases, J lost 1 base, and 10 bases lay in between. From germline, CDR1 is SGHVS and CDR2 FNYEAQ. CDR3 bases: TGTGCCAGCAGCTTAGCTGGACAAATTTCTGGAAACACCATATATTTT. It encodes CASSLAGQISGNTIYF.

The V gene is TRBV5-1, the J gene TRBJ2-6; 12 nucleotides line up with TRBD1. This CDR3 contains 22 residues. Trimming took 4 bases from V and 0 from J; bases not matched to a gene: 17. In germline, CDR1 is SGHRS, CDR2 YFSETQ. CDR3 protein: CASSAAGTGGNSRLSGANVLTF. The CDR3 nucleotides are TGCGCCAGCAGCGCCGCCGGGACAGGGGGCAACTCTAGGCTCTCTGGGGCCAACGTCCTGACTTTC. Drawing the rest from reference TRBV5-1 and TRBJ2-6, the complete variable domain is KAGVTQTPRYLIKTRGQQVTLSCSPISGHRSVSWYQQTPGQGLQFLFEYFSETQRNKGNFPGRFSGRQFSNSRSEMNVSTLELGDSALYLCASSAAGTGGNSRLSGANVLTFGAGSRLTVL.